This note documents a single TCR beta chain sequence. This clonotype was counted many times. It has no known antigen specificity. Base qualities were left out, and no much larger clone turns up one base away. Relative to germline, V is 4 bases shorter and J is 7 bases shorter, with 10 bases between their ends. Its CDR3 holds 12 amino acids, cysteine through phenylalanine. Just CDR3 DNA is preserved here, 36 bases in frame from base 1. According to the germline V gene, CDR1 reads SGDLS and CDR2 reads YYNGEE. TCR alpha and beta chain libraries were amplified separately from the second PCR step onward. The CMV status of each donor was determined by measuring IFNgamma production from CD4+ T cells after fresh PBMCs had been stimulated overnight with CMV viral lysate. Miltenyi beads were used first to positively select CD4 T cells, and CD8 T cells were then positively selected from the CD4-negative fraction. Cells stained for CD3, CD4, CD8, CD45RA, CD27 and a live/dead dye were sorted on a BD Aria II into four subsets by CD45RA and CD27. A few healthy volunteers provided blood, and each donor's sample was split into CD4 and CD8 T cells and then further divided into four differentiation subsets. Approximately 130 ml of peripheral blood was drawn per donor, and PBMC were isolated by Ficoll-Paque PLUS density-gradient centrifugation. Sorted cells were lysed in RLT buffer, after which RNA was extracted using a Qiagen RNeasy kit and stored at -80 degrees C.

These data originate in a study of naive and memory T cell subsets (dated by TCRdb to the late 2010s). Study-wide context: An open-source, UMI-based TCR alpha and beta sequencing pipeline was applied to sorted naive and memory peripheral blood T cell subsets. RNA was DNase-treated and reverse transcribed with TCR constant-region primers, mostly using SuperScript III. The functional CMV T cell responses agreed completely with IgG serology results. General study outcomes and caveats: Clonotypes were defined as single alpha or beta chain sequences, not paired alpha/beta receptors. Gini index rose and Shannon and inverse Simpson diversity fell from naive through CM, EM and EMRA in both CD4 and CD8 cells. A power law was followed by TCR abundance, with an exponent that differed between naive and memory subsets but was consistent across the three individuals. After error correction, over 90% of naive TCR sequences appeared only once, giving much steeper abundance distributions than memory subsets. The repertoire findings for the naive and memory subsets could not be validated against a ground truth, as none was available. A few larger clonotypes were found in naive repertoires, especially CD8, and these larger clonotypes were possibly memory cells re-expressing CD45RA. RNA-based TCR counts may be influenced by expression changes linked to T cell activation and differentiation.

Libraries were constructed by UMI-ligation and nested PCR. The beta constant-region primer was an equimolar mix of two oligonucleotides covering both TRBC1 and TRBC2. The ligated cDNA went through four rounds of PCR with nested alpha and beta constant-region primers together with the SP2 primer. T4 RNA ligase 1 ligated a single-stranded oligonucleotide carrying the SP2 primer and a 12-nucleotide UMI to the cDNA 3' end. Incubation of the ligation reaction was carried out at 16 degrees C for roughly 19-24 hours. To avoid over-amplification, PCR2 was usually performed as a SYBR Green qPCR and halted once a predetermined threshold was reached. Apart from the first purification, every purification step used Agencourt AMPure XP magnetic beads. Libraries were quantified by Qubit and checked on a TapeStation, with a main peak expected near 650 bp. Pooled libraries were sequenced on an Illumina MiSeq using v2 2x251 paired-end kits, and typically 1-2 million reads were obtained per sample. Libraries were pooled at 4 nM per sample, and about 5-7% PhiX was added to improve cluster recognition. On the authors' methods: V and J genes were assigned to Demultiplexor-processed FASTQ reads by Decombinator through tag matching, with a single base-pair mismatch being allowed. Collapsinator relied on UMIs to fix sequencing errors as well as frequency errors caused by PCR heterogeneity. TCRs were translated and CDR3s were extracted from the conserved cysteine to the FGXG phenylalanine by CDR3Translator, with non-productive sequences being flagged. Gini, Shannon entropy and inverse Simpson indices were calculated on repertoires subsampled to equal numbers of UMI-defined TCRs. Within the linear range, a power law was fitted by maximum likelihood to the distributions of clonotype abundance. On one naive CD8 sample, the pipeline and MIGEC gave similar UMI counts, unique TCR numbers and clonal distributions. One analysis removed from the naive repertoire any naive TCRs that were also present in any memory subset from the same donor. A set of 7,322 CMV-associated CDR3 sequences, compiled from VDJdb and a published dataset, was used to search the repertoires. Using fastp trimming at Q25 and MiXCR clonotype assembly, TCRdb reanalyzed the public sequencing data and kept in-frame beta chains. Every entry covers one CDR3 protein and lists the most common genes and DNA from its rows. V and J calls and clone size were set by TCRdb, not the authors. The sample data list roughly 100,000 distinct CDR3 sequences, and around 15% of these were observed just once. Together, the top ten hold approximately 3% of the sample.

Sequencing input: naive CD8+ T cells from blood. Taken with the paper, the label for cell subset or site translates to: naive T cells, CD45RA high CD27+. The chain links TRBV9 with TRBJ2-3, with no confidently assigned D gene. The source of this sequence is a human donor in good health. The CDR3 corresponds to CASSPRPHTQYF. The nucleotide sequence is given as TGTGCCAGCAGCCCAAGACCCCATACGCAGTATTTT.